This TCR beta chain comes out of a study of regulatory T cells in long-lasting Graves disease (TCRdb year 2021). Turning to the overall study: Antithyroid drugs had been taken for less than 3 months by newly diagnosed Graves' disease patients. The study was conducted in China and was registered as a clinical trial. A total of about 33 samples underwent TCR sequencing, from around 13 patients with persistent Graves' disease and 20 patients with newly diagnosed Graves' disease. Peripheral blood TCR sequencing and RNA sequencing compared persistent Graves' disease patients with newly diagnosed Graves' disease patients.

Via the germline V gene, CDR1 is SGHAT and CDR2 FQNNGV. The CDR3 covers 14 residues, taking in both the cysteine and the phenylalanine. Only CDR3 DNA remains: 42 bases, in frame from the first base. Trimming costs V 5 bases and J 4 bases, and their ends lie 14 bases apart. The time point label, as the study defines it: newly diagnosed GD, antithyroid drugs for less than 3 months. For both TCR sequencing and RNA sequencing, RNA was extracted from PBMCs in TRIzol. The diagnosis of Graves' disease followed American Thyroid Association guidelines. Recruitment of patients was carried out at an endocrinology department in Xi'an, China. From each patient, approximately 9.9 milliliters of peripheral blood was collected into an EDTA anticoagulant tube. Ficoll Paque Plus density gradient separation was used to isolate PBMCs, and no further T cell sorting was performed. RNA quality was checked with an Agilent 2100 Bioanalyzer and agarose gel, and concentration with a NanoDrop 2000.

This clonotype was counted at least ten times. It lacks a known antigen. Base quality data are lacking; no much larger clone is found one base away. Results and caveats for the whole study, not just this receptor: The authors acknowledged the small sample size as a limitation that may reduce accuracy. Persistent disease showed preferential use of TRBV28, TRBJ1-2 and TRBJ2-5, whereas newly diagnosed disease favored TRBV20-1 and TRBJ2-1. Only peripheral blood was studied, because thyroid tissue, the primary lesion, was inaccessible. Sequencing and analysis were restricted to the TCR beta chain. More public clonotypes were shared among persistent patients (roughly 2,900) than among newly diagnosed patients (more than 900). Persistent Graves' disease patients showed lower TCR Shannon entropy and fewer highly expanded clones than newly diagnosed patients, suggesting clonal expansion.

Receptor libraries were prepared by multiplex PCR. Sequencing was performed on an Illumina HiSeq 4000. CDR3 regions were amplified by Arm-PCR with iRepertoire HTBI primers to construct TCR beta libraries. Before sequencing, the PCR products underwent gel purification. Per the source publication's procedure: Across samples, 60 to 80 TRBV and over 11 TRBJ segments were identified and used for gene usage analysis of CDR3 amino acid clonotypes. Filtered high-quality paired reads were merged into contigs using COPE and FqMerger. BLAST was used to align contigs to IMGT TRBV, TRBD and TRBJ reference genes, and CDR3 was defined according to IMGT. Clonotypes above 0.1% frequency were classified as highly expanded clones. Shannon entropy served as the measure of repertoire diversity, while the Gini coefficient captured V-J evenness. A clonotype was considered public if more than one individual shared it. The public reads were quality trimmed at Q25 with fastp and then assembled into clones with MiXCR by TCRdb, keeping productive beta chains. Rows are combined by CDR3 protein, so each entry shows the most common genes and DNA. For this entry, the V and J calls and clone size follow TCRdb and not the study's own pipeline. A total of roughly 510,000 distinct CDR3 sequences appear in this sample, around 15% of them only once. The ten largest clones take up around 12% of the sample.

The same data also contributed to another study, on T cells in Graves' hyperthyroidism and ophthalmopathy. As noted in the second study: Graves' hyperthyroidism was defined as stable when no progression to ophthalmopathy occurred over 18 months of follow-up. Hyperthyroidism patients were aged 18 to 65 years and newly diagnosed, with disease duration of less than 2 months. Patients with uncontrolled infections, other autoimmune diseases, pregnancy or lactation were excluded. Diagnoses were established on the basis of clinical symptoms, serum thyroxine and TRAb, thyroid ultrasound, and orbital computed tomography. For the first round of RT-PCR on the TCR CDR3, the HTBI primer set was used together with the Qiagen OneStep RT-PCR kit. Most expanded thyroid clonotypes (frequency above 0.001) were also detected in blood, a finding suggesting that blood repertoires may reflect thyroid immune responses. Ophthalmopathy was separated from stable hyperthyroidism by a 13 V-J signature model, with over 85% sensitivity and about 84% specificity obtained in cross-validation and 80%/75% obtained in testing. In validation, progression to ophthalmopathy was predicted by the model with around 70% sensitivity and about 72% specificity, a median of approximately 6.5 months before onset. A discovery cohort of about a hundred patients, approximately 45 with Graves' ophthalmopathy and 55 to 60 with stable Graves' hyperthyroidism, was used to find distinguishing TCR V-J signatures. An independent validation cohort of under 20 hyperthyroidism patients and 17 patients who later progressed to ophthalmopathy tested prospective prediction of ophthalmopathy. The approximately 98 discovery patients were randomly divided into training and test sets at a 7:3 ratio. In addition, the study compared T-cell repertoires in thyroid tissue and in blood from a handful of Graves' hyperthyroidism patients. Following sampling, methimazole starting at 30 mg daily was given to hyperthyroidism patients, and high-dose intravenous methylprednisolone was given to ophthalmopathy patients. Libraries were constructed in a second round of multiplex PCR, after which size selection and purification were carried out. Libraries were sequenced paired-end with 100 bp reads on an Illumina HiSeq2000. SOAPnuke was used to process the raw data, throwing out any read that contained adapters or uncalled bases, had a mean Phred below 15, or lacked an exact constant-primer or identifier match. COPE v1.2.5 was used to merge high-quality paired reads, and clonotypes were defined as unique nucleotide sequences. MiTCR v1.1 was used to align the clonotypes against IMGT TRBV, TRBD and TRBJ reference segments. Only V-J combinations with frequency above 0.0001, covering roughly 99% of repertoires, were analysed. The TCS score was defined as F50 (clonal expansion) divided by E x V (chaos), with BLOSUM62-based TCRdist calculated between CDR3 peptides within each V-J. Welch's t-statistics and random forest reduced around 510 V-J features to roughly 13, which were used in a naive Bayes classifier (R e1071). Sample size was not statistically predetermined, and investigators were not blinded to group allocation. TCR Vbeta CDR3 sequencing of approximately 140 peripheral blood samples (fewer than 45 ophthalmopathy, approximately 80 hyperthyroidism and some 17 progressor patients) is reported in the paper.

The sequence was collected from a man aged 18-30 years with Graves disease. Donor details come from another sample of the same person, matched by shared clones. The sample in question was peripheral blood mononuclear cells (PBMCs), obtained at new diagnosis, from a patient treated with antithyroid drugs. This chain joins TRBV11-2 to TRBJ1-2, with the identity of the D gene unclear. The nucleotides read TGTGCCAGCAGCCCAATAACCGATTCCTATGGCTACACCTTC. Its protein is CASSPITDSYGYTF.